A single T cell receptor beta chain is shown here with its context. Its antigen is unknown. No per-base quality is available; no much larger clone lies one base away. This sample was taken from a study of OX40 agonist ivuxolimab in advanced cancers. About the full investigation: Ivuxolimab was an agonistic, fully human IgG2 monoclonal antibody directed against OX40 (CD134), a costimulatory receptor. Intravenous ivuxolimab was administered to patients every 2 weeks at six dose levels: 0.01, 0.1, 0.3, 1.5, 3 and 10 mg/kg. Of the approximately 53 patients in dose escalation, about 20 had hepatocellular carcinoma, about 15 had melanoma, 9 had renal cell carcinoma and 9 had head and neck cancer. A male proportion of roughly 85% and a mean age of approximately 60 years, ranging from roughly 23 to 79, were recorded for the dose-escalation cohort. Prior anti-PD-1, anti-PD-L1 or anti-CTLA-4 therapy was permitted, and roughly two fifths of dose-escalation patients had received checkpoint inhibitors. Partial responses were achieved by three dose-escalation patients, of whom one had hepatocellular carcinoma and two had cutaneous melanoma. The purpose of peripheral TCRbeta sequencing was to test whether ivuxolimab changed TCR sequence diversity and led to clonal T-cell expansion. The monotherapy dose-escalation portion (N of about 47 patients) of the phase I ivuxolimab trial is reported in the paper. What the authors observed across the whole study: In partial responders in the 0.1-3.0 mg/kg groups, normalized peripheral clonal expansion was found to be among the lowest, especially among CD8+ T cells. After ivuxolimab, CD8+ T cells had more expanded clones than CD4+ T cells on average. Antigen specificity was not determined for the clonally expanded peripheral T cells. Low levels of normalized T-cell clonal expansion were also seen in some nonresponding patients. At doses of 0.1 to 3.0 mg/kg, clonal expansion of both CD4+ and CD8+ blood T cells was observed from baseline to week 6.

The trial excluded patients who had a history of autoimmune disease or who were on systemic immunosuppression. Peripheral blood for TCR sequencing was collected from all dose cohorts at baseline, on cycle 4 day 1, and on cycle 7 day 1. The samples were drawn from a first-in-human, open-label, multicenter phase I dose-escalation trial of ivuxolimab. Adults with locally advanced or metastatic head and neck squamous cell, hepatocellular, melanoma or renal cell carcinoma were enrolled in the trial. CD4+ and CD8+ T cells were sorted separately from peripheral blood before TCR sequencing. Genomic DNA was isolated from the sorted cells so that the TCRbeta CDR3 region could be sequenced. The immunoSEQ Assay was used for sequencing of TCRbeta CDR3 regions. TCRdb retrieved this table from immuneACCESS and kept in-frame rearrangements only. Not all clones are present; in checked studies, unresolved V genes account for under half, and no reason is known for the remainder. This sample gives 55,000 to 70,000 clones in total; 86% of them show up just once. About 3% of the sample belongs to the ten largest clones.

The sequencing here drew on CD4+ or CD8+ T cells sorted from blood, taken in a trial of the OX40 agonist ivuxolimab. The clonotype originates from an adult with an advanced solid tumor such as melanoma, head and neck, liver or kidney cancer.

In nucleotides, the sequence is TGTGCCAGCAGCACCGGACAGGGAGTCTCTCAGCCCCAGCATTTT. Its translation reads: CASSTGQGVSQPQHF. In this chain, TRBV5-5 is recombined with TRBJ1-5, with 8 bases aligning to TRBD1. CDR1 SGHKS and CDR2 YYEKEE are derived from the germline V gene (reference sequence). Spanning cysteine to phenylalanine, the CDR3 consists of 15 amino acids. The kept DNA is CDR3 alone, 45 bases in frame from the first base. Trimmed from V: 4 bases; trimmed from J: 6 bases; junction bases lacking a gene match: 9. The full variable domain, with segments outside the CDR3 supplied by the reference TRBV5-5 and TRBJ1-5 proteins, appears as DAGVTQSPTHLIKTRGQQVTLRCSPISGHKSVSWYQQVLGQGPQFIFQYYEKEERGRGNFPDRFSARQFPNYSSELNVNALLLGDSALYLCASSTGQGVSQPQHFGDGTRLSIL.